The subject of this entry is one T cell receptor beta chain. The CDR3 has 14 residues. Germline trimming cut 2 bases from V and 8 bases from J; bases unmatched to any gene: 5. Germline V CDR1 and CDR2: SNHLY, FYNNEI. The entry originates in a study of cytomegalovirus exposure and HLA in healthy donors. Primers included in the PCR were 60 Vbeta and 13 Jbeta primers. Profiled with immunoSEQ multiplex PCR; TCRdb holds only in-frame clones, not every one. The data contain about 110,000 clones, more than 60% of them singletons. The chain joins TRBV2 to TRBJ1-2, with TRBD1 identical over 10 bases. Sequencing used PBMCs. The TCR sequence derives from a man aged 35 to 55 in good health and CMV-seronegative. The CDR3: CASSERGTGVGYTF. DNA for the CDR3: TGTGCCAGCAGTGAAAGGGGGACAGGGGTAGGCTACACCTTC.